One sample yielded the 3 T cell receptor beta chains listed below, sequenced in a study of blood T cell repertoires in COVID-19. Repertoires were generated with immunoSEQ multiplex PCR, while TCRdb's copy carries only in-frame clones and drops some. The table records 250,000 to 300,000 clones, approximately 88% of them present only once. The sequenced sample consisted of peripheral blood. The source is a man aged 50 or older with acute or convalescent COVID-19.

The chain combines TRBV28 with TRBJ2-7, with TRBD1 identical over 8 bases. Looked up from germline, CDR1 is MDHEN and CDR2 is SYDVKM. There are 15 residues in the CDR3. The ends lost 5 bases at V and 0 bases at J; junction bases unmatched: 6. The CDR3 coding sequence is TGTGCCAGCAGTACTCAGGGGGCAAGCTCCTACGAGCAGTACTTC. Translated: CASSTQGASSYEQYF.

The gene calls are TRBV7-3 and TRBJ1-4; D not certain. This CDR3 is built from 13 residues. CDR1 and CDR2 (germline): SGHTA, FQGTGA. V was clipped by 5 bases and J by 3 bases, with 7 bases between them. The CDR3 region has the DNA TGTGCCAGCAGCCCGTCAGCTAATGAAAAACTGTTTTTT. It yields the protein CASSPSANEKLFF.

This rearrangement joins TRBV7-6 to TRBJ2-7, with D tentatively TRBD1 (6 bases). Germline V gene sequence: CDR1 SGHVS, CDR2 FNYEAQ. V lost 6 bases and J 2 bases, leaving 14 bases between the germline ends. This CDR3 comprises 14 residues. The CDR3 is CASSRAGTPYEQYF. CDR3 DNA: TGTGCCAGCAGTAGGGCAGGGACACCCTACGAGCAGTACTTC.